These 15 T cell receptor beta chains were sequenced from one sample in a study of T cell responses to AZD1222 COVID-19 vaccine. Some clones are missing from TCRdb's copy, which holds only in-frame ones; the method was immunoSEQ multiplex PCR. The sample has around 120,000 clones, around 90% seen once. Sample: peripheral blood, taken 28 days after the second AZD1222 dose. The source of these receptors is an adult who received the AZD1222 COVID-19 vaccine.

This sequence joins TRBV24-1 and TRBJ1-1; D gene uncertain. The CDR3 spans 13 residues. Germline V gene data show CDR1 as KGHDR and CDR2 as SFDVKD. Deletions cut 3 bases from V and 1 base from J, with 5 bases between. The CDR3 DNA reads as TGTGCCACCAGTGATGCAGGGAACACTGAAGCTTTCTTT. Its translation is CATSDAGNTEAFF.

The chain combines TRBV13 with TRBJ1-1, with D unclear. The germline V and J ends were trimmed by 5 bases and 6 bases, with 7 bases remaining between them. This CDR3 contains 11 residues. The V gene's germline CDR1 is PRHDT and CDR2 FYEKMQ (reference sequence). The CDR3 protein is CASSQVSEAFF. CDR3 nucleotides: TGTGCCAGCAGCCAAGTTTCTGAAGCTTTCTTT.

The chain employs TRBV15 and TRBJ2-3, with D possibly matching TRBD2 (5 bases). CDR1 and CDR2 (germline): LNHNV, YYDKDF (reference sequence). The CDR3 covers 15 residues. Trimming removed 1 base from V and 0 bases from J, with 8 bases in between. The CDR3, as DNA: TGTGCCACCAGCAGAGCGACGGGGAGCACAGATACGCAGTATTTT. It codes for CATSRATGSTDTQYF.

The chain combines TRBV19 with TRBJ1-2, with 7 bases lining up with TRBD1. The germline V gene encodes CDR1 LNHDA and CDR2 SQIVND (reference sequence). Unmatched junction bases numbered 15, after V lost 6 bases and J lost 8 bases. There are 15 residues in the CDR3. CDR3 sequence reads: CASSTVVGGAWGYTF. Here the CDR3 DNA reads TGTGCCAGTAGCACCGTAGTAGGGGGCGCTTGGGGCTACACCTTC.

The gene calls are TRBV19 and TRBJ1-4, with TRBD1 identical over 7 bases. With 1 base clipped from V and 10 bases from J, the junction kept 9 bases outside the gene matches. Germline V gene data show CDR1 as LNHDA and CDR2 as SQIVND (reference sequence). CDR3 size: 15 residues. CDR3 amino acids: CASSIGLDRIGKLFF. DNA for the CDR3: TGTGCCAGTAGTATAGGCCTGGACAGGATCGGAAAACTGTTTTTT.

The CDR3, as DNA: TGTGCCTATTTCCCGCAGAACACTGAAGCTTTCTTT. Protein: CAYFPQNTEAFF. The chain uses TRBV7-9 and TRBJ1-1; D is unclear. This CDR3 has 12 residues. V was clipped by 11 bases and J by 1 base, with 11 bases between them. CDR1 SEHNR and CDR2 FQNEAQ come from the germline V gene (reference sequence).

J is TRBJ2-2 and V is TRBV28; D is undetermined. V lost 6 bases and J lost 8, with 7 bases in between. The CDR3 consists of 11 residues. Germline V gives CDR1 MDHEN, CDR2 SYDVKM. CDR3 DNA: TGTGCCAGCAGCGGTTGGGGGGAGCTGTTTTTT. Translation gives CASSGWGELFF.

The chain recombines TRBV9 with TRBJ1-6, with TRBD1 identical over 11 bases. The CDR3 runs 16 residues. V shed 0 bases and J 8 bases; nucleotides not matched to a gene: 4. The germline gives CDR1 SGDLS, CDR2 YYNGEE. The CDR3 sequence: CASSVVGTGGDSPLHF. The CDR3 DNA reads as TGTGCCAGCAGCGTAGTAGGGACAGGGGGGGATTCACCCCTCCACTTT.

The CDR3 reads CASSPGGSETQYF. The CDR3 DNA is TGTGCCAGCAGTCCGGGAGGGTCAGAGACCCAGTACTTC. The chain uses TRBV25-1 and TRBJ2-5; 8 nucleotides agree with TRBD2. Germline CDR1 and CDR2: MGHDK and SYGVNS. CDR3 length equals 13 residues. V lost 5 bases and J lost 4; bases outside the gene matches: 3.

The CDR3 DNA reads TGTGCCAGCAGCGACCCGGGACCGGGTTCACCCCTCCACTTT. It is translated as CASSDPGPGSPLHF. The chain recombines TRBV9 with TRBJ1-6, with a weak D call TRBD1 (5 bases). The V gene's germline CDR1 is SGDLS and CDR2 YYNGEE. The CDR3 is made up of 14 amino acids. The ends were cut back, 3 bases at V and 9 bases at J, with 13 bases in the middle.

This clone was seen just once. The CDR3 coding sequence is TGTGCCAGTAGTGGGCGGACAGGGAGTAACTTATTCCATGGCTACACCTTC. Protein product: CASSGRTGSNLFHGYTF. V is TRBV19 and J is TRBJ1-2, with 8 bases matching TRBD1. CDR1 and CDR2 (germline): LNHDA, SQIVND (reference sequence). This CDR3 spans 17 amino acids. The V segment lost 5 bases and the J segment 6 bases; nucleotides outside the gene matches: 17.

This clone appeared a few times. The chain is built from TRBV6-5 and TRBJ2-2, with TRBD2 identical over 8 bases. The CDR3 has 16 residues. The V and J ends lost 2 bases and 1 base, in that order; junction bases with no gene match: 3. The germline V gene encodes CDR1 MNHEY and CDR2 SVGAGI. The CDR3 DNA reads TGTGCCAGCAGTTACCGCGGGGGGATGAACACCGGGGAGCTGTTTTTT. Encoded protein: CASSYRGGMNTGELFF.

This rearrangement joins TRBV28 to TRBJ1-3, with D hard to call. The CDR3 totals 17 residues. Germline lookup yields CDR1 MDHEN and CDR2 SYDVKM. Trimming pared 5 bases from V and 0 bases from J, leaving 17 bases between. CDR3 coding DNA: TGTGCCAGCAGTATCAACATAGGCGGGATCTCTGGAAACACCATATATTTT. Encoded protein: CASSINIGGISGNTIYF.

The chain recombines TRBV5-4 with TRBJ2-2; D is perhaps TRBD1 (6 bases). The CDR3 length is 17 residues. The V gene lost 0 bases and the J gene lost 0 bases, with 12 bases spanning the gap. Germline V gene sequence: CDR1 SGHNT, CDR2 YYREEE (reference sequence). The CDR3 loop is CASSLAGRGANTGELFF. As DNA, the CDR3 is TGTGCCAGCAGCTTGGCGGGCAGGGGTGCGAACACCGGGGAGCTGTTTTTT.

The CDR3 region has the DNA TGTGCCATCAGGGGACTAGCGGGGGGATCGAACACCGGGGAGCTGTTTTTT. Its protein product is CAIRGLAGGSNTGELFF. The chain joins TRBV10-3 to TRBJ2-2; the match to TRBD2 covers 15 bases. Germline assignment: CDR1 ENHRY and CDR2 SYGVKD. The CDR3 runs 17 residues. J gave up 0 bases and V 6 bases, and 2 bases lay outside the gene matches.